Following are 28 T cell receptor beta chains from one sample sequenced in a study of CXCR3-negative and CXCR3-positive naive CD8 T cells. Study-wide results and caveats: CXCR3-positive naive cells had more hydrophobic TRB CDR3s than CXCR3-negative naive cells.

The study made its TRB cDNA libraries by 5' RACE, adding UMI labels. No DNA is given; TCRdb re-called the 5' RACE reads and lists each CDR3 protein once. The table lists tens of thousands of distinct CDR3 sequences. The antigens for these receptors are not known. Sample: naive CXCR3+ CD8+ T cells from blood. Described subset: CD45RO-CCR7+CD27+CD95- naive CD8+ T cells expressing CXCR3 (TNR3+). These receptors originate from a human donor in good health. Some clones in this sample may be carry-over from other donors' samples.

The rearrangement uses TRBV27 and TRBJ2-1; TCRdb picks TRBD2, but there is no DNA to check that call. The CDR3 totals 16 residues. Germline CDR1 is MNHEY and CDR2 is SMNVEV (reference sequence). Here the CDR3 reads CASSLSTSGGRNEQFF.

This chain uses TRBV29-1 with TRBJ2-7; absent DNA, TCRdb's TRBD1 call cannot be checked. Germline CDR1 is SQVTM and CDR2 is ANQGSEA. The CDR3 has 15 residues. The CDR3: CSVIGRQGVEYEQYF.

J is TRBJ2-7 and V is TRBV29-1; TCRdb designates TRBD1, a call that cannot be tested without DNA. The germline V gene encodes CDR1 SQVTM and CDR2 ANQGSEA. The CDR3 has 12 amino acids. The CDR3 here is CSVVGQGWEQYF.

The chain joins TRBV7-9 to TRBJ2-7; the D gene TCRdb calls, TRBD2, cannot be checked with no DNA. This CDR3 has 14 amino acids. Germline assignment: CDR1 SEHNR and CDR2 FQNEAQ (reference sequence). The CDR3 protein is CASSTGLAVYEQYF. Full variable domain (missing parts from reference TRBV7-9 and TRBJ2-7): DTGVSQNPRHKITKRGQNVTFRCDPISEHNRLYWYRQTLGQGPEFLTYFQNEAQLEKSRLLSDRFSAERPKGSFSTLEIQRTEQGDSAMYLCASSTGLAVYEQYFGPGTRLTVT.

The V call is TRBV12-3 or TRBV12-4, the J call TRBJ2-5; there is no DNA to check the TCRdb D call of TRBD1. This CDR3 has 13 amino acids. CDR3 protein: CASRARGQETQYF.

This chain joins TRBV20-1 and TRBJ2-2; TCRdb's D gene call, TRBD1, goes unchecked for lack of DNA. Germline CDR1 and CDR2: DFQATT and SNEGSKA (reference sequence). CDR3 size: 13 residues. The CDR3 here is CSASRGLAGELFF.

This chain joins TRBV7-9 and TRBJ2-6; TCRdb's D gene call, TRBD2, goes unchecked for lack of DNA. Germline V gene sequence: CDR1 SEHNR, CDR2 FQNEAQ (reference sequence). The CDR3 runs 15 residues. CDR3 sequence reads: CASSPRLGGANVLTF. Full variable domain (outside the CDR3, taken from reference TRBV7-9 and TRBJ2-6): DTGVSQNPRHKITKRGQNVTFRCDPISEHNRLYWYRQTLGQGPEFLTYFQNEAQLEKSRLLSDRFSAERPKGSFSTLEIQRTEQGDSAMYLCASSPRLGGANVLTFGAGSRLTVL.

The V gene is TRBV13, the J gene TRBJ2-1; TCRdb designates TRBD2, a call that cannot be tested without DNA. Germline V gene lookup returns CDR1 PRHDT and CDR2 FYEKMQ (reference sequence). The CDR3 loop spans 15 amino acids. This CDR3 is CASSLAGLAGVEQFF.

The chain uses TRBV27 and TRBJ2-2; the TCRdb D gene call, TRBD1, has no DNA to confirm it. Germline V CDR1 and CDR2: MNHEY, SMNVEV (reference sequence). The CDR3 totals 15 residues. Here the CDR3 reads CASRAGAASTGELFF.

CDR3 protein: CASSSTGTEAFF. The rearrangement uses TRBV5-1 and TRBJ1-1; TCRdb names TRBD1, which stays unverified in the absence of DNA. There are 12 residues in the CDR3. Germline CDR1 SGHRS, CDR2 YFSETQ.

The chain recombines TRBV7-9 with TRBJ2-7; TCRdb reports TRBD2, a call that lacks DNA to check it against. The CDR3 spans 13 residues. The V gene's germline CDR1 is SEHNR and CDR2 FQNEAQ (reference sequence). The CDR3 loop reads CAIPEDYSYEQYF. Together with reference TRBV7-9 and TRBJ2-7, the CDR3 gives the full variable domain: DTGVSQNPRHKITKRGQNVTFRCDPISEHNRLYWYRQTLGQGPEFLTYFQNEAQLEKSRLLSDRFSAERPKGSFSTLEIQRTEQGDSAMYLCAIPEDYSYEQYFGPGTRLTVT.

The chain is built from TRBV2 and TRBJ2-3. The CDR3 has 12 amino acids. The germline CDR1 and CDR2 sequences are SNHLY and FYNNEI. CDR3 region: CASSGGADTQYF.

The CDR3 protein is CASSFPTSTPNTEAFF. The gene calls are TRBV28 and TRBJ1-1. The germline V gene encodes CDR1 MDHEN and CDR2 SYDVKM. This CDR3 is built from 16 residues. The full variable domain, completed using reference TRBV28 and TRBJ1-1, is DVKVTQSSRYLVKRTGEKVFLECVQDMDHENMFWYRQDPGLGLRLIYFSYDVKMKEKGDIPEGYSVSREKKERFSLILESASTNQTSMYLCASSFPTSTPNTEAFFGQGTRLTVV.

J is TRBJ2-7 and V is TRBV28; TCRdb's D call of TRBD1 is untestable without DNA. This CDR3 is 14 amino acids long. Germline-derived CDR1 and CDR2 are MDHEN and SYDVKM. CDR3: CASSLSRGLNEQYF.

The CDR3 loop reads CSATGGGIMNTEAFF. The genes are TRBV20-1 and TRBJ1-1; the D call of TRBD1 rests on TCRdb alone, since no DNA is present to check it. This CDR3 contains 15 residues. Germline-derived CDR1 and CDR2 are DFQATT and SNEGSKA (reference sequence).

The gene calls are TRBV4-1 and TRBJ2-1; the D call from TCRdb, TRBD2, cannot be confirmed without DNA. Germline V gene sequence: CDR1 MGHRA, CDR2 YSYEKL. The CDR3 has 20 amino acids. The CDR3 protein is CASSQYLGLAAPGLYNEQFF.

This rearrangement joins TRBV14 to TRBJ2-7; the D gene TCRdb calls, TRBD2, cannot be checked with no DNA. CDR3 length equals 15 residues. Germline lookup yields CDR1 SGHDN and CDR2 FVKESK. The CDR3 spells CASSLSDLRTYEQYF.

The chain recombines TRBV5-1 with TRBJ2-1. CDR1 is SGHRS and CDR2 is YFSETQ in the germline V gene. This CDR3 region has 14 residues. The CDR3 region is CASSLETDYNEQFF.

The chain employs TRBV4-1 and TRBJ2-1; TCRdb's D gene call, TRBD2, goes unchecked for lack of DNA. CDR1 is MGHRA and CDR2 is YSYEKL in the germline V gene. The CDR3 has 15 amino acids. The CDR3 reads CASSQGLAGDNEQFF.

The J gene is TRBJ2-7, the V gene TRBV12-3 or TRBV12-4. CDR3 size: 12 residues. The CDR3 protein is CASSHLIIEQYF.

This rearrangement joins TRBV12-5 to TRBJ2-5; TCRdb's D call of TRBD2 is untestable without DNA. Germline CDR1 reads LGHNT; CDR2 reads FRNRAP. This CDR3 has 16 residues. The CDR3 here is CASGTTPGLAAETQYF.

J is TRBJ2-2 and V is TRBV7-9; TCRdb's D gene call, TRBD2, goes unchecked for lack of DNA. The germline V gene encodes CDR1 SEHNR and CDR2 FQNEAQ (reference sequence). CDR3 length: 15 residues. CDR3 in amino acids: CASSAPGLATGELFF.

The V call is TRBV19, the J call TRBJ1-2; TCRdb proposes TRBD1, but this gene call is untestable without DNA. Looked up from germline, CDR1 is LNHDA and CDR2 is SQIVND (reference sequence). The length of the CDR3 is 13 residues. CDR3 sequence: CASSIGQAIGYTF.

The chain has TRBV20-1 and TRBJ2-7. Per the germline V gene, CDR1 is DFQATT and CDR2 is SNEGSKA (reference sequence). This CDR3 comprises 15 residues. CDR3 protein: CSARDRQRSSYEQYF.

The rearrangement uses TRBV28 and TRBJ1-6. Germline lookup yields CDR1 MDHEN and CDR2 SYDVKM. The CDR3 spans 15 residues. The CDR3 reads CASRVRISYNSPLHF. The full variable domain, its missing parts supplied by reference TRBV28 and TRBJ1-6, is DVKVTQSSRYLVKRTGEKVFLECVQDMDHENMFWYRQDPGLGLRLIYFSYDVKMKEKGDIPEGYSVSREKKERFSLILESASTNQTSMYLCASRVRISYNSPLHFGNGTRLTVT.

The chain couples TRBV11-2 to TRBJ2-1; the TRBD1 assignment by TCRdb is unverifiable without DNA. Germline V CDR1 and CDR2: SGHAT, FQNNGV. This CDR3 contains 16 residues. The CDR3 spells CASSQGTGGGRNEQFF. Supplemented by reference TRBV11-2 and TRBJ2-1, the full variable domain reads EAGVAQSPRYKIIEKRQSVAFWCNPISGHATLYWYQQILGQGPKLLIQFQNNGVVDDSQLPKDRFSAERLKGVDSTLKIQPAKLEDSAVYLCASSQGTGGGRNEQFFGPGTRLTVL.

V gene TRBV12-3 or TRBV12-4 combines with J gene TRBJ2-2; the D gene TCRdb calls, TRBD1, cannot be checked with no DNA. This CDR3 is 13 amino acids long. CDR3 region: CASRPRQSEELFF.

This sequence joins TRBV6-1 and TRBJ1-1; TCRdb calls TRBD1, which cannot be checked without DNA. The germline gives CDR1 MNHNS, CDR2 SASEGT. The CDR3 has 12 amino acids. The CDR3 region is CASSLTGREAFF.